The 25 T cell receptor beta chains below all came from one sample that was sequenced in a study of OX40 agonist ivuxolimab in advanced cancers. TCRdb's table, derived via immunoSEQ multiplex PCR, lists solely in-frame clones and lacks some. The table includes about 27,000 clones, roughly 80% detected once. The specimen was CD4+ or CD8+ T cells sorted from blood, collected in a trial of the OX40 agonist ivuxolimab. The receptors come from an adult with an advanced solid tumor such as melanoma, head and neck, liver or kidney cancer.

V is TRBV2 and J is TRBJ2-1, with a tentative D call TRBD1 (6 bases). There are 15 residues in the CDR3. Germline CDR1 reads SNHLY; CDR2 reads FYNNEI. V lost 0 bases and J 4 bases, leaving 10 bases between the germline ends. DNA for the CDR3: TGTGCCAGCAGTGAAGCGGGCAGGGGATACAATGAGCAGTTCTTC. Translated, it gives CASSEAGRGYNEQFF.

This clone is judged medium-sized. The chain carries TRBV19 and TRBJ2-7; 7 bases match TRBD1. This CDR3 is 14 amino acids long. Germline CDR1 reads LNHDA; CDR2 reads SQIVND (reference sequence). V lost 3 bases, J lost 1 base, and 3 bases stayed unmatched. Here the CDR3 DNA reads TGTGCCAGTAGTATGGGGACAGCTTCCTACGAGCAGTACTTC. It is translated as CASSMGTASYEQYF.

This clone is classed as medium-sized. The J gene is TRBJ1-1, the V gene TRBV13, with no clear D. V was pared by 0 bases and J by 1 base, with 6 bases between. This CDR3 contains 14 residues. Germline loops: CDR1 PRHDT, CDR2 FYEKMQ (reference sequence). The CDR3 protein is CASSLGVGNTEAFF. Here the CDR3 DNA reads TGTGCCAGCAGCTTAGGAGTGGGGAACACTGAAGCTTTCTTT.

The rearrangement joins TRBV5-6 to TRBJ1-2; 7 nucleotides line up with TRBD1. The CDR3 consists of 15 residues. J lost 1 base, V lost 5 bases, and 8 bases had no gene match. Germline V gene sequence: CDR1 SGHDT, CDR2 YYEEEE. The chain's CDR3 is CASSFTDRDNYGYTF. The CDR3 nucleotides are TGTGCCAGCAGTTTTACCGACAGGGATAACTATGGCTACACCTTC. Combining the CDR3 with reference TRBV5-6 and TRBJ1-2 gives the whole variable domain DAGVTQSPTHLIKTRGQQVTLRCSPKSGHDTVSWYQQALGQGPQFIFQYYEEEERQRGNFPDRFSGHQFPNYSSELNVNALLLGDSALYLCASSFTDRDNYGYTFGSGTRLTVV.

The chain combines TRBV19 with TRBJ1-5, with D unclear. V was pared by 8 bases and J by 7 bases, with 15 bases between. This CDR3 is built from 13 residues. Germline V CDR1 and CDR2: LNHDA, SQIVND (reference sequence). CDR3 protein: CASSPGSGQPQHF. As DNA, the CDR3 is TGTGCCAGTTCCCCGGGGTCGGGCCAGCCCCAGCATTTT.

This chain connects TRBV7-8 to TRBJ2-5; perhaps TRBD1 as D (6 bases). Germline CDR1 reads SGHVS; CDR2 reads FQNEAQ. Trimming left V 5 bases short and J 1 base short, with 8 bases between. The CDR3 contains 13 residues. The CDR3 loop reads CASSPDSQETQYF. DNA of the CDR3: TGTGCCAGCAGCCCGGACAGCCAAGAGACCCAGTACTTC.

The V gene is TRBV7-3, the J gene TRBJ2-7, with TRBD1 identical over 7 bases. Looked up from germline, CDR1 is SGHTA and CDR2 is FQGTGA. The V and J ends lost 3 bases and 7 bases, in that order; junction bases with no gene match: 6. The CDR3 contains 13 residues. The CDR3 is CASSFYRGREQYF. The CDR3 DNA is TGTGCCAGCAGCTTCTACAGGGGACGAGAGCAGTACTTC.

This rearrangement joins TRBV6-1 to TRBJ2-7; no definite D call. V lost 4 bases to trimming and J lost 2 bases, with 3 bases between them. Looked up from germline, CDR1 is MNHNS and CDR2 is SASEGT. The CDR3 contains 11 residues. The CDR3 bases are TGTGCCAGCAGTGGAGCCTACGAGCAGTACTTC. Translation: CASSGAYEQYF.

This clone occurred a few times. The genes are TRBV7-8 and TRBJ2-4; the D gene is possibly TRBD1 (5 bases). V shed 5 bases and J shed 7 bases, with 6 bases lying between them. Germline V CDR1 and CDR2: SGHVS, FQNEAQ. The CDR3 spans 11 residues. CDR3 sequence: CASSPGNIQYF. As DNA, the CDR3 is TGTGCCAGCAGCCCAGGGAACATTCAGTACTTC.

This clone was counted a few times. The chain joins TRBV30 to TRBJ1-6; TRBD1 might be the D (5 bases). The V gene lost 0 bases and the J gene lost 7 bases, with 7 bases spanning the gap. Germline CDR1 GTSNPN, CDR2 SVGIG (reference sequence). This CDR3 region has 13 residues. The CDR3 protein is CAWSVGDNSPLHF. The CDR3 nucleotides are TGTGCCTGGAGTGTTGGGGACAATTCACCCCTCCACTTT.

V and J are TRBV7-2 and TRBJ2-7; maybe TRBD1 (6 bases). The germline V gene encodes CDR1 SGHTA and CDR2 FQGNSA. Between the trimmed V and J ends, which lost 2 bases and 5 bases, there was a span of 16 bases. The CDR3 consists of 15 residues. Here the CDR3 reads CASSLRPSGVDEQYF. For the CDR3, the DNA is TGTGCCAGCAGCTTACGACCCTCAGGGGTCGACGAGCAGTACTTC.

V and J are TRBV6-4 and TRBJ2-2, with 7 bases fitting TRBD2. There are 15 residues in the CDR3. V lost 6 bases, J lost 0 bases, and 4 bases stayed unmatched. The V gene's germline CDR1 is MRHNA and CDR2 SNTAGT. CDR3 amino acids: CASSPRGANTGELFF. The DNA of the CDR3 is TGTGCCAGCAGCCCCCGGGGGGCGAACACCGGGGAGCTGTTTTTT.

In this sample, this clone turned up once. The chain is built from TRBV1 and TRBJ2-7; the table's D call TRBD2 went unverified against the DNA. TRBV1 is described as a pseudogene. CDR3 length: 14 residues. CDR3 bases: TGCACCAGCAGCCAAGAGACTAGCGGCTACGAGCAGTACTTC. Translating it yields CTSSQETSGYEQYF.

This clone appeared a single time. The chain links TRBV27 to TRBJ1-6; D not resolved. The germline V gene has CDR1 MNHEY and CDR2 SMNVEV (reference sequence). CDR3 size: 15 residues. V dropped 6 bases and J dropped 0 bases, with 9 bases sitting between them. Here the CDR3 DNA reads TGTGCCAGCAGCCCGGGGTACTCCTATAATTCACCCCTCCACTTT. Translating it yields CASSPGYSYNSPLHF.

This chain connects TRBV4-1 to TRBJ2-1, with D perhaps matching TRBD1 or TRBD2 (6 bases each). The CDR3 is made up of 17 amino acids. V lost 0 bases and J lost 7, with 19 bases in between. CDR1 is MGHRA and CDR2 is YSYEKL in the germline V gene. The CDR3 region is CASSQDRGLAKMNEQFF. The CDR3 DNA reads as TGCGCCAGCAGCCAAGATCGGGGGCTGGCTAAGATGAATGAGCAGTTCTTC.

This clone was picked up one time. The genes are TRBV9 and TRBJ1-3; maybe TRBD1 (5 bases). The CDR3 spans 15 residues. V lost 5 bases and J lost 2, with 14 bases in between. Germline assignment: CDR1 SGDLS and CDR2 YYNGEE. Here the CDR3 reads CASRVGDGTGNTIYF. The CDR3 nucleotides are TGTGCCAGCAGGGTGGGGGACGGAACTGGAAACACCATATATTTT.

The V call is TRBV5-4, the J call TRBJ1-2, with D tentatively TRBD1 (6 bases). The CDR3 contains 15 residues. The V end was cut by 1 base, the J end by 4 bases, with 14 bases between. The V gene's germline CDR1 is SGHNT and CDR2 YYREEE (reference sequence). The CDR3 protein is CASSLRTGNSYGYTF. CDR3 nucleotide sequence: TGTGCCAGCAGCTTGCGAACAGGGAACTCCTATGGCTACACCTTC.

The table lists this clone with a few counts. V and J are TRBV28 and TRBJ2-2, with D perhaps TRBD1 or TRBD2 (5 bases each). The CDR3 spans 16 residues. The V and J ends lost 8 bases and 3 bases respectively, with 19 bases between them. From germline, CDR1 is MDHEN and CDR2 SYDVKM. CDR3 sequence reads: CASGGAGWWYTGELFF. The CDR3 DNA is TGTGCCAGCGGAGGCGCAGGGTGGTGGTACACCGGGGAGCTGTTTTTT. The whole variable domain, filled in from reference TRBV28 and TRBJ2-2, reads DVKVTQSSRYLVKRTGEKVFLECVQDMDHENMFWYRQDPGLGLRLIYFSYDVKMKEKGDIPEGYSVSREKKERFSLILESASTNQTSMYLCASGGAGWWYTGELFFGEGSRLTVL.

This rearrangement joins TRBV5-1 to TRBJ1-4; D perhaps matches TRBD1 (5 bases). Germline V gene lookup returns CDR1 SGHRS and CDR2 YFSETQ. The CDR3 is 16 amino acids. Trimming took 1 base from V and 0 from J, leaving 10 bases between them. CDR3 region: CASSLLGGATNEKLFF. Here the CDR3 DNA reads TGCGCCAGCAGCTTGTTGGGGGGTGCAACTAATGAAAAACTGTTTTTT.

This sequence joins TRBV19 and TRBJ2-1; no definite D call. The CDR3 is made up of 15 amino acids. The V and J ends lost 3 bases and 0 bases respectively, with 9 bases between them. Germline V lookup: CDR1 LNHDA, CDR2 SQIVND (reference sequence). The CDR3 DNA is TGTGCCAGTAGTATGGGCAGCAGCTCCTACAATGAGCAGTTCTTC. It encodes CASSMGSSSYNEQFF.

The chain uses TRBV27 and TRBJ2-7; 10 bases are a match to TRBD2. The V segment lost 7 bases and the J segment 4 bases; nucleotides outside the gene matches: 13. Germline V gene data show CDR1 as MNHEY and CDR2 as SMNVEV (reference sequence). This CDR3 is built from 16 residues. CDR3 protein: CASTPGLAGAWYEQYF. The CDR3 region has the DNA TGTGCCAGCACCCCAGGGCTAGCGGGAGCCTGGTACGAGCAGTACTTC.

This chain links TRBV5-5 with TRBJ2-7, with D possibly matching TRBD2 (5 bases). CDR1 is SGHKS, CDR2 YYEKEE, per germline (reference sequence). CDR3 length: 12 residues. Trimming shortened V by 0 bases and J by 4 bases, and 5 bases separated the two germline ends. The DNA for the CDR3 is TGTGCCAGCAGCTTGGGAGGGTACGAGCAGTACTTC. Protein: CASSLGGYEQYF.

This clone was seen at least ten times. This rearrangement joins TRBV5-6 to TRBJ1-1, with unresolved D. The V end lost 4 bases, the J end lost 0 bases, and 10 bases lay between the germline ends. There are 14 residues in the CDR3. CDR1 is SGHDT and CDR2 is YYEEEE in the germline V gene. Here the CDR3 reads CASSPGIMNTEAFF. The CDR3 DNA is TGTGCCAGCAGCCCCGGGATCATGAACACTGAAGCTTTCTTT. The variable domain in full, completed from reference TRBV5-6 and TRBJ1-1, reads DAGVTQSPTHLIKTRGQQVTLRCSPKSGHDTVSWYQQALGQGPQFIFQYYEEEERQRGNFPDRFSGHQFPNYSSELNVNALLLGDSALYLCASSPGIMNTEAFFGQGTRLTVV.

The chain couples TRBV4-1 to TRBJ1-2, with D uncertain. V lost 0 bases and J lost 0, with 11 bases in between. CDR1 MGHRA and CDR2 YSYEKL come from the germline V gene. This CDR3 is 16 amino acids long. In DNA, the CDR3 is TGCGCCAGCAGCCAAGATGCGTCAGAAGCTAACTATGGCTACACCTTC. The encoded protein is CASSQDASEANYGYTF.

The chain links TRBV7-9 to TRBJ2-1, with 11 bases aligning to TRBD2. After removal of 5 bases from V and 7 bases from J, the junction contained 1 base not matched to a gene. This CDR3 has 13 residues. CDR1 SEHNR and CDR2 FQNEAQ come from the germline V gene (reference sequence). The chain's CDR3 is CASSPSGRNEQFF. In DNA form, the CDR3 reads TGTGCCAGCAGCCCTAGCGGGAGGAATGAGCAGTTCTTC.